The 18 T cell receptor beta chains in this list originate from one sample, sequenced in a study of T cell responses to AZD1222 COVID-19 vaccine. Sequencing was performed with immunoSEQ multiplex PCR; in TCRdb, only in-frame clones are kept and a portion is missing. The table shows some 150,000 clones, with approximately 89% occurring only once. Sequencing used peripheral blood, obtained on day 0 of MenACWY control vaccination. The receptor source for this set is an adult in good health.

The J gene is TRBJ1-5, the V gene TRBV11-2, with D possibly matching TRBD1 (5 bases). V lost 1 base to trimming and J lost 4 bases, with 5 bases between them. The CDR3 runs 13 residues. The germline V gene encodes CDR1 SGHAT and CDR2 FQNNGV. CDR3 sequence reads: CASSLAGNQPQHF. The CDR3 region has the DNA TGTGCCAGCAGCTTAGCAGGGAATCAGCCCCAGCATTTT. Full variable domain (remainder filled in from reference TRBV11-2 and TRBJ1-5): EAGVAQSPRYKIIEKRQSVAFWCNPISGHATLYWYQQILGQGPKLLIQFQNNGVVDDSQLPKDRFSAERLKGVDSTLKIQPAKLEDSAVYLCASSLAGNQPQHFGDGTRLSIL.

The chain uses TRBV7-2 and TRBJ2-4, with 7 bases matching TRBD2. Germline V gene sequence: CDR1 SGHTA, CDR2 FQGNSA. This CDR3 is built from 15 residues. V lost 7 bases and J lost 9; bases outside the gene matches: 15. CDR3 loop: CASTTGGSSGGIQYF. As DNA, the CDR3 is TGTGCCAGCACCACCGGCGGGAGCAGTGGGGGCATTCAGTACTTC.

The chain employs TRBV6-5 and TRBJ1-5; no firm D call. V was trimmed by 7 bases and J by 4 bases, leaving 11 bases between them. This CDR3 spans 13 amino acids. The V gene's germline CDR1 is MNHEY and CDR2 SVGAGI. The CDR3 loop is CASNGWENQPQHF. The CDR3 DNA sequence: TGTGCCAGCAACGGGTGGGAGAATCAGCCCCAGCATTTT.

The chain carries TRBV4-3 and TRBJ2-5; 8 bases match TRBD2. J lost 5 bases, V lost 3 bases, and 5 bases had no gene match. Germline CDR1 LGHNA, CDR2 YSLEER. The CDR3 is 14 amino acids. CDR3 bases: TGCGCCAGCAGCCATTTTAGGACTAGCGAGACCCAGTACTTC. As protein: CASSHFRTSETQYF.

V gene TRBV29-1 combines with J gene TRBJ1-1; 7 positions match TRBD1. The CDR3 spans 13 residues. Germline V gene lookup returns CDR1 SQVTM and CDR2 ANQGSEA. V gave up 1 base and J gave up 1 base; unmatched junction bases: 0. CDR3 protein: CSVEGTGNTEAFF. In DNA form, the CDR3 reads TGCAGCGTTGAAGGGACAGGGAACACTGAAGCTTTCTTT.

The chain carries TRBV9 and TRBJ2-6; D unclear. V was trimmed by 4 bases and J by 4 bases, leaving 9 bases between them. The germline V gene has CDR1 SGDLS and CDR2 YYNGEE. The CDR3 consists of 14 residues. The CDR3, as DNA: TGTGCCAGCAGCCCCGGATCCGGGGCCAACGTCCTGACTTTC. This translates into CASSPGSGANVLTF. The complete variable domain, with remaining parts taken from reference TRBV9 and TRBJ2-6, reads DSGVTQTPKHLITATGQRVTLRCSPRSGDLSVYWYQQSLDQGLQFLIQYYNGEERAKGNILERFSAQQFPDLHSELNLSSLELGDSALYFCASSPGSGANVLTFGAGSRLTVL.

The chain uses TRBV5-1 and TRBJ1-2, with a tentative D call TRBD1 (5 bases). This CDR3 contains 15 residues. Germline CDR1 reads SGHRS; CDR2 reads YFSETQ. V shed 0 bases and J shed 8 bases, with 17 bases lying between them. The CDR3 is CASSLGYSRQHGYTF. For the CDR3, the DNA is TGCGCCAGCAGCTTGGGTTACTCCCGACAGCACGGCTACACCTTC.

In DNA, the CDR3 is TGTGCCAGCAGCTTAGTACGGGCCGACACTGAAGCTTTCTTT. Translated, it gives CASSLVRADTEAFF. The chain joins TRBV7-8 to TRBJ1-1; D is unclear. The V and J ends lost 1 base and 3 bases respectively, with 9 bases between them. This CDR3 spans 14 amino acids. Germline V lookup: CDR1 SGHVS, CDR2 FQNEAQ.

The chain couples TRBV13 to TRBJ1-2; D is uncertain. CDR3 length: 12 residues. V was pared by 4 bases and J by 8 bases, with 11 bases between. The V gene's germline CDR1 is PRHDT and CDR2 FYEKMQ (reference sequence). CDR3 sequence (DNA): TGTGCCAGCAGCTCGGCCGTTTGGGGCTACACCTTC. Translation: CASSSAVWGYTF.

This clone was seen a few times. The rearrangement joins TRBV14 to TRBJ1-4, with D unclear. The germline V gene encodes CDR1 SGHDN and CDR2 FVKESK. V gave up 1 base and J gave up 9 bases, with 9 bases separating them. CDR3 length: 13 residues. CDR3 nucleotides: TGTGCCAGCAGCCAAGGAACTTGGCAAAAACTGTTTTTT. Encoded protein: CASSQGTWQKLFF.

Points on this clone: Other nucleotide sequences from this sample produce the same CDR3. This chain connects TRBV5-1 to TRBJ2-3, with unresolved D. The CDR3 loop spans 12 amino acids. Looked up from germline, CDR1 is SGHRS and CDR2 is YFSETQ. The V end was cut by 2 bases, the J end by 2 bases, with 3 bases between. The CDR3 protein is CASSFSTDTQYF. The CDR3 nucleotides are TGCGCCAGCAGCTTTTCCACAGATACGCAGTATTTT. The full variable domain, rest sourced from reference TRBV5-1 and TRBJ2-3, is KAGVTQTPRYLIKTRGQQVTLSCSPISGHRSVSWYQQTPGQGLQFLFEYFSETQRNKGNFPGRFSGRQFSNSRSEMNVSTLELGDSALYLCASSFSTDTQYFGPGTRLTVL.

V and J are TRBV5-1 and TRBJ1-2; tentative D call: TRBD1 (5 bases). Germline CDR1 is SGHRS and CDR2 is YFSETQ. The V and J ends lost 0 bases and 4 bases respectively, with 7 bases between them. CDR3 size: 13 residues. CDR3 coding DNA: TGCGCCAGCAGCTTGGGACAGCTCTATGGCTACACCTTC. Translation: CASSLGQLYGYTF.

The rearrangement uses TRBV6-4 and TRBJ2-3; D unclear. Germline V gives CDR1 MRHNA, CDR2 SNTAGT. The CDR3 has 11 amino acids. V dropped 8 bases and J dropped 4 bases, with 7 bases sitting between them. In DNA, the CDR3 is TGTGCCAGCGGGGAATCAGATACGCAGTATTTT. Its protein is CASGESDTQYF.

This clone was counted a single time. V is TRBV6-5 and J is TRBJ1-1; D unresolved. The CDR3 runs to 15 residues. Germline CDR1 is MNHEY and CDR2 is SVGAGI. V was pared by 1 base and J by 7 bases, with 16 bases between. CDR3 region: CASSYFPSLDGEAFF. The DNA of the CDR3 is TGTGCCAGCAGTTACTTTCCTTCCCTCGACGGTGAAGCTTTCTTT.

This clone was detected a few times. The chain carries TRBV6-2 or TRBV6-3 and TRBJ1-1; D is unclear. The V gene's germline CDR1 is MNHEY and CDR2 SVGEGT. The CDR3 has 12 residues. Trimming shortened V by 2 bases and J by 3 bases, and 4 bases separated the two germline ends. CDR3 residues: CASSYPDTEAFF. As DNA, the CDR3 is TGTGCCAGCAGTTACCCGGACACTGAAGCTTTCTTT.

The V and J genes are TRBV15 and TRBJ2-3; possible D gene TRBD1, 5 bases. The germline V gene encodes CDR1 LNHNV and CDR2 YYDKDF (reference sequence). Between the trimmed V and J ends, which lost 9 bases and 5 bases, there was a span of 12 bases. The CDR3 covers 12 residues. CDR3 in amino acids: CATEGEGDTQYF. The CDR3 DNA reads TGTGCCACGGAAGGGGAAGGAGATACGCAGTATTTT.

This clone was seen a handful of times. V usage is TRBV9 and J usage is TRBJ1-3; TRBD1 aligns across 8 bases. The CDR3 runs to 16 residues. Germline values: CDR1 SGDLS, CDR2 YYNGEE. Trimming at V came to 4 bases and at J to 2 bases, leaving 8 bases not matched to a gene. CDR3 bases: TGTGCCAGCAGCATCGGACAGGGAATCGCTGGAAACACCATATATTTT. This encodes CASSIGQGIAGNTIYF.

This chain joins TRBV4-1 and TRBJ1-3; D is ambiguous. The germline gives CDR1 MGHRA, CDR2 YSYEKL. V gave up 1 base and J gave up 3 bases, with 10 bases separating them. CDR3 length: 15 amino acids. This CDR3 is CASSQVRVVGNTIYF. As DNA, the CDR3 is TGCGCCAGCAGCCAAGTTCGGGTTGTTGGAAACACCATATATTTT.